One sample yielded the 21 T cell receptor beta chains listed below, sequenced in a study of blood T cell repertoires in COVID-19. Some clones are missing from TCRdb's copy, which holds only in-frame ones; the method was immunoSEQ multiplex PCR. The sample yields roughly 280,000 clones, 75% to 90% seen once. Sequenced: PBMCs or T cells enriched from blood (not recorded which). The receptor set was obtained from a woman between 18 and 29 years old who had recovered from COVID-19.

The chain employs TRBV15 and TRBJ2-5; 8 bases map to TRBD2. Per germline, CDR1 LNHNV and CDR2 YYDKDF (reference sequence). There are 14 residues in the CDR3. Unmatched junction bases numbered 3, after V lost 3 bases and J lost 3 bases. CDR3 nucleotides: TGTGCCACCAGCAGGGTGGGACTAGAAGAGACCCAGTACTTC. It translates to CATSRVGLEETQYF.

A few counts support this clone. The chain joins TRBV5-4 to TRBJ2-2; D may be TRBD2 (5 bases). V was clipped by 4 bases and J by 0 bases, with 16 bases between them. This CDR3 contains 17 residues. Germline V gene lookup returns CDR1 SGHNT and CDR2 YYREEE (reference sequence). The CDR3 region has the DNA TGTGCCAGCAGCCCTACGAGGGCAAATCCGAACACCGGGGAGCTGTTTTTT. It specifies CASSPTRANPNTGELFF.

This clone occurred a few times. CDR3 protein: CAITEGTAGYGYTF. The CDR3 DNA sequence: TGTGCCATAACTGAGGGGACAGCGGGCTATGGCTACACCTTC. The genes are TRBV10-3 and TRBJ1-2, with 7 bases fitting TRBD1. Germline lookup yields CDR1 ENHRY and CDR2 SYGVKD. The CDR3 consists of 14 residues. V gave up 9 bases and J gave up 4 bases; unmatched junction bases: 11.

V gene TRBV5-7 combines with J gene TRBJ1-2; D not certain. TRBV5-7 is an ORF, with its function uncertain. V was shortened by 1 base and J by 2 bases, with 15 bases between the two germline ends. The CDR3 runs 16 residues. CDR3 sequence reads: CASSLFKLSLNYGYTF. The CDR3 DNA reads TGTGCCAGCAGCTTGTTCAAGTTGAGCCTAAACTATGGCTACACCTTC.

V is TRBV10-3 and J is TRBJ2-2, with 10 bases that match TRBD1. V lost 8 bases, J lost 4 bases, and 7 bases stayed unmatched. CDR1 ENHRY and CDR2 SYGVKD come from the germline V gene. The length of the CDR3 is 15 residues. CDR3 sequence: CAIRETGGVTGELFF. The CDR3, as DNA: TGTGCCATCCGGGAGACAGGGGGCGTCACCGGGGAGCTGTTTTTT.

The chain links TRBV5-5 to TRBJ2-4; possible D gene TRBD1, 6 bases. CDR3 length: 15 residues. The V end was cut by 4 bases, the J end by 8 bases, with 19 bases between. Germline CDR1 is SGHKS and CDR2 is YYEKEE (reference sequence). CDR3: CASSPQGWSADIQYF. The CDR3 DNA reads TGTGCCAGCAGCCCCCAGGGGTGGTCAGCGGACATTCAGTACTTC.

The table lists this clone with a count of one. The chain is built from TRBV5-1 and TRBJ2-3; D remains ambiguous. V was cut by 1 base and J by 4 bases, with 19 bases left in between. This CDR3 is 17 amino acids long. The germline V gene has CDR1 SGHRS and CDR2 YFSETQ. This CDR3 is CASSLNQAPLTPDTQYF. The CDR3 DNA is TGCGCCAGCAGCTTGAACCAAGCCCCCCTAACCCCAGATACGCAGTATTTT.

Comment on this clone: One junction end disagrees with the germline gene, perhaps due to a read error. The chain combines TRBV19 with TRBJ1-4, with D perhaps TRBD1 (6 bases). This CDR3 has 16 amino acids. CDR1 is LNHDA and CDR2 is SQIVND in the germline V gene (reference sequence). The chain's CDR3 is CASSMMWGPANEKLFF. The CDR3, as DNA: TGTGCCAGTAGTATGATGTGGGGGCCAGCTAATGAGAAACTGTTTTTT.

This clone was seen only once. The rearrangement joins TRBV6-5 to TRBJ1-5; D possibly corresponds to TRBD1 (6 bases). This CDR3 contains 14 residues. V dropped 6 bases and J dropped 1 base, with 10 bases sitting between them. Germline CDR1 and CDR2: MNHEY and SVGAGI. The CDR3, as DNA: TGTGCCAGCAGGGTCAGGGGAAGCAATCAGCCCCAGCATTTT. As protein: CASRVRGSNQPQHF.

The chain uses TRBV5-1 and TRBJ2-7; 7 bases are a match to TRBD2. CDR1 SGHRS and CDR2 YFSETQ come from the germline V gene. The V gene end was trimmed by 4 bases and the J gene end by 3 bases; junction bases not matched to a gene: 4. CDR3 size: 13 residues. This CDR3 reads CASSLSGVYEQYF. The CDR3 nucleotides read TGCGCCAGCAGCCTGAGCGGGGTCTACGAGCAGTACTTC.

The chain joins TRBV14 to TRBJ1-1; TRBD1 aligns across 7 bases. Germline V CDR1 and CDR2: SGHDN, FVKESK. V lost 3 bases to trimming and J lost 3 bases; unmatched junction nucleotides: 7. CDR3 size: 15 residues. CDR3 in DNA: TGTGCCAGCAGCCAGAGGACAGGAAGAGACACTGAAGCTTTCTTT. This codes for CASSQRTGRDTEAFF.

V usage is TRBV5-1 and J usage is TRBJ1-6, with a tentative D call TRBD1 (5 bases). The CDR3 totals 14 residues. Germline values: CDR1 SGHRS, CDR2 YFSETQ. V lost 4 bases and J lost 5, with 10 bases in between. The CDR3 spells CASSLGGDNSPLHF. CDR3 nucleotide sequence: TGCGCCAGCAGCCTCGGGGGAGATAATTCACCCCTCCACTTT.

The rearrangement links TRBV18 to TRBJ2-7; possibly TRBD2 for D (5 bases). Germline V lookup: CDR1 KGHSH, CDR2 LQKENI. V lost 3 bases, J lost 0 bases, and 9 bases lay in between. The CDR3 loop spans 14 amino acids. Here the CDR3 DNA reads TGTGCCAGCTCACCTAACCGGGACTCCTACGAGCAGTACTTC. Protein: CASSPNRDSYEQYF. Based on the CDR3 plus reference TRBV18 and TRBJ2-7, the full variable domain is NAGVMQNPRHLVRRRGQEARLRCSPMKGHSHVYWYRQLPEEGLKFMVYLQKENIIDESGMPKERFSAEFPKEGPSILRIQQVVRGDSAAYFCASSPNRDSYEQYFGPGTRLTVT.

On this clone: The junction departs from germline at one end; a sequencing error may be responsible. The chain joins TRBV7-7 to TRBJ2-5, with 8 bases lining up with TRBD2. Per germline, CDR1 SSHAT and CDR2 FNYEAQ (reference sequence). The CDR3 runs to 16 residues. CDR3 nucleotides: TGTGCTAGCAGCTTAGGTAGATTAGCGGGGCTGGAGACCCAGTACTTC. It codes for CASSLGRLAGLETQYF. Based on the CDR3 plus reference TRBV7-7 and TRBJ2-5, the full variable domain is GAGVSQSPRYKVTKRGQDVTLRCDPISSHATLYWYQQALGQGPEFLTYFNYEAQPDKSGLPSDRFSAERPEGSISTLTIQRTEQRDSAMYRCASSLGRLAGLETQYFGPGTRLLVL.

V and J are TRBV25-1 and TRBJ2-7, with TRBD1 as a possible D gene (6 bases). The CDR3 runs to 13 residues. The germline gives CDR1 MGHDK, CDR2 SYGVNS. The germline V and J ends were trimmed by 9 bases and 1 base, with 13 bases remaining between them. CDR3 residues: CASSPGQSYEQYF. The CDR3 DNA sequence: TGTGCCAGTTCACCCGGACAGTCCTACGAGCAGTACTTC.

The chain recombines TRBV19 with TRBJ1-1, with D possibly being TRBD1 (6 bases). The CDR3 runs 13 residues. Germline loops: CDR1 LNHDA, CDR2 SQIVND (reference sequence). Trimming left V 5 bases short and J 0 bases short, with 7 bases between. The DNA of the CDR3 is TGTGCCAGTAGTGAGGGGGTGAACACTGAAGCTTTCTTT. Its protein product is CASSEGVNTEAFF.

The V gene is TRBV3-1 (or the pseudogene TRBV3-2), the J gene TRBJ1-2; 8 positions agree with TRBD1. With V trimmed by 2 bases and J by 7 bases, 3 bases remained unmatched. Germline CDR1 is LGHDT and CDR2 is YNNKEL (reference sequence). The CDR3 is 13 amino acids. The CDR3 coding sequence is TGTGCCAGCAGCCAACCAGGGGGCATTGGCTACACCTTC. Residues: CASSQPGGIGYTF.

The chain is built from TRBV28 and TRBJ2-2; 9 nucleotides align to TRBD2. The V segment lost 7 bases and the J segment 2 bases; nucleotides outside the gene matches: 8. CDR3 length: 16 residues. From germline, CDR1 is MDHEN and CDR2 SYDVKM. In DNA form, the CDR3 reads TGTGCCAGCACCCGTAGCGGGGGTCCTAACACCGGGGAGCTGTTTTTT. Its translation is CASTRSGGPNTGELFF.

The genes are TRBV18 and TRBJ1-2; D is unclear. The CDR3 length is 14 residues. From germline, CDR1 is KGHSH and CDR2 LQKENI. With 2 bases removed from V and 7 bases from J, the gap between germline ends came to 14 bases. CDR3 sequence (DNA): TGTGCCAGCTCACCAAGCACAGAATTTCGTGGCTACACCTTC. Residues: CASSPSTEFRGYTF.

This sequence joins TRBV5-1 and TRBJ2-2; 9 bases line up with TRBD1. CDR1 is SGHRS, CDR2 YFSETQ, per germline. V dropped 3 bases and J dropped 5; count of bases not matched to a gene: 17. This CDR3 region has 19 residues. In DNA form, the CDR3 reads TGCGCCAGCAGCTGGACGGACAGGGGAATTGGTCGACGAACCGGGGAGCTGTTTTTT. This translates into CASSWTDRGIGRRTGELFF.

This clone has more than one count but fewer than ten. The rearrangement joins TRBV5-1 to TRBJ2-3, with D maybe TRBD2 (5 bases). Between the trimmed V and J ends, which lost 4 bases and 3 bases, there was a span of 15 bases. This CDR3 comprises 15 residues. Germline V gives CDR1 SGHRS, CDR2 YFSETQ. CDR3 coding DNA: TGCGCCAGCAGCGAGGAACACCGAGGGACAGATACGCAGTATTTT. Translating gives CASSEEHRGTDTQYF. Variable domain in full (rest from reference TRBV5-1 and TRBJ2-3): KAGVTQTPRYLIKTRGQQVTLSCSPISGHRSVSWYQQTPGQGLQFLFEYFSETQRNKGNFPGRFSGRQFSNSRSEMNVSTLELGDSALYLCASSEEHRGTDTQYFGPGTRLTVL.